Below are 5 T cell receptor beta chains sequenced from a single sample in a study of tumor-infiltrating lymphocytes in primary liver carcinoma. Extraction of RNA together with DNA used roughly 20-33 mg of unsorted bulk tissue. Researchers generated TCR beta cDNA from 500 to 600 ng of total RNA, relying on a constant-region primer. Slightly modified ARM-PCR served as the procedure for the TCR beta libraries. These libraries came from three rounds of nested multiplex PCR. The two initial PCR rounds, around 10 cycles each, used TRBV1-TRBV30 forward and C-beta reverse primers. MiXCR, applied by TCRdb to the multiplex PCR reads, yields one record per CDR3 protein. This repertoire shows tens of thousands of distinct CDR3 sequences, about 71% found once; its top ten account for approximately 37%. Sequencing input: liver tumor tissue from sampling region 4. This sample's subset: tumor region T4, right-lateral pole. Receptor source: a man aged 35-49 years with primary liver carcinoma and hepatitis B virus infection.

Points on this clonotype: Lacking the conserved final phenylalanine or tryptophan, this CDR3 likely reflects a read error. This chain links TRBV5-1 with TRBJ2-3, with 12 bases identical to TRBD2. The CDR3 has 17 residues. CDR1 and CDR2 from the germline V gene are SGHRS and YFSETQ. CDR3 DNA sequence: TGCCCCAGCAGCCATAGACTAGCGGGAGTTACCACAGATACGCAGTATGTT. This gives the protein CPSSHRLAGVTTDTQYV.

This clonotype was counted ten times or more. This chain uses TRBV4-3 with TRBJ2-7; unclear D gene. Per germline, CDR1 LGHNA and CDR2 YSLEER. The CDR3 contains 13 residues. V was clipped by 0 bases and J by 3 bases, with 6 bases between them. CDR3 residues: CASSQEQRYEQYF. The CDR3 region has the DNA TGCGCCAGCAGCCAAGAACAGCGCTACGAGCAGTACTTC.

As regards this clonotype: One end of the junction varies from germline; a read error may be responsible. The chain couples TRBV11-2 to TRBJ2-5; TRBD2 matches 8 bases. The CDR3 totals 16 residues. Germline-derived CDR1 and CDR2 are SGHAT and FQNNGV. DNA for the CDR3: TGTGCCTGCAACCAAACTCATGGCGGGGGGAAAGAGACCCAATACTTC. Protein: CACNQTHGGGKETQYF.

With regard to this clonotype: Mismatch with germline at one junction end may stem from a read error. The CDR3 loop reads CVSSLDKVYNEQFF. The CDR3 DNA follows: TGTGTCAGCAGCTTAGATAAAGTCTACAACGAGCAGTTCTTC. The V and J genes are TRBV11-2 and TRBJ2-1; D remains ambiguous. This CDR3 has 14 amino acids. Germline V gives CDR1 SGHAT, CDR2 FQNNGV.

In this sample, this clonotype turned up a few times. The gene calls are TRBV10-3 and TRBJ1-5; no clear D. With 3 bases removed from V and 4 bases from J, the gap between germline ends came to 7 bases. From germline, CDR1 is ENHRY and CDR2 SYGVKD. The CDR3 consists of 13 residues. CDR3 in amino acids: CAISDSENQPQHF. The CDR3 nucleotides are TGTGCCATCAGTGATTCAGAGAATCAGCCCCAGCATTTT.